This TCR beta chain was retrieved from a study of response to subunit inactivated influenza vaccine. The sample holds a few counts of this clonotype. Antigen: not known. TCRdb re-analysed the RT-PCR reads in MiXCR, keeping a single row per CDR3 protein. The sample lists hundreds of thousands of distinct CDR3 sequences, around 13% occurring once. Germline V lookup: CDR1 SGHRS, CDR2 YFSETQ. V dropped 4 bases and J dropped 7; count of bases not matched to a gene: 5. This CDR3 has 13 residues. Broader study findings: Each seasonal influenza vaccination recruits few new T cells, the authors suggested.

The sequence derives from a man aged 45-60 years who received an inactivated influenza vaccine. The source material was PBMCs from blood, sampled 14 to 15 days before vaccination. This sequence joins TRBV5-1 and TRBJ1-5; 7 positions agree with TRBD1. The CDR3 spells CASSPEGAQPQHF. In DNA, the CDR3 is TGCGCCAGCAGCCCGGAGGGGGCCCAGCCCCAGCATTTT. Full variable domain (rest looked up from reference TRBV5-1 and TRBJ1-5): KAGVTQTPRYLIKTRGQQVTLSCSPISGHRSVSWYQQTPGQGLQFLFEYFSETQRNKGNFPGRFSGRQFSNSRSEMNVSTLELGDSALYLCASSPEGAQPQHFGDGTRLSIL.